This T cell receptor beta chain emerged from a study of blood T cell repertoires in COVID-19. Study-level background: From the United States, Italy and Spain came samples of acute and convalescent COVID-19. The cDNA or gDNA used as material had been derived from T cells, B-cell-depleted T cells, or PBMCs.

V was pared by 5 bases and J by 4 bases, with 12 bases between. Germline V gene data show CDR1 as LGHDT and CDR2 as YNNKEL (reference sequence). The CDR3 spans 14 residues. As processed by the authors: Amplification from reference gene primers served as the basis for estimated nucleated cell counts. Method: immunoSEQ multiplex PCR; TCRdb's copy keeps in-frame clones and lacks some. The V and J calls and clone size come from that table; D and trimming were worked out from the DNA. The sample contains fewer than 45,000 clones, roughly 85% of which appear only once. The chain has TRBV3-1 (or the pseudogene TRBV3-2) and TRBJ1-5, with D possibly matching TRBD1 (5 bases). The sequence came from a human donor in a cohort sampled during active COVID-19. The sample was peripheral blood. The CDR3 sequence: CASSVRGRNQPQHF. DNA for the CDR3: TGTGCCAGCAGCGTAAGGGGAAGGAATCAGCCCCAGCATTTT.